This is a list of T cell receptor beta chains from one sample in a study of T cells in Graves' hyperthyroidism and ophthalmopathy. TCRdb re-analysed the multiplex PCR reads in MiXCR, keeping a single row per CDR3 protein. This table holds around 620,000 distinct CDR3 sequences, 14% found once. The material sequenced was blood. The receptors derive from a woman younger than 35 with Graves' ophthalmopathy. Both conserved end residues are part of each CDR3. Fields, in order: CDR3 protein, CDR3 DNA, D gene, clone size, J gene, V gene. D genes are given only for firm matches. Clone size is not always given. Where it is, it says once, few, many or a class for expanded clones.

CDR3 protein: CAISEMADSGNTIYF
CDR3 DNA: TGTGCCATCAGTGAGATGGCAGACTCTGGAAACACCATATATTTT
D gene: NA
clone size: few
J gene: TRBJ1-3
V gene: TRBV10-3

CDR3 protein: CASSWYRARGGNTIYF
CDR3 DNA: TGTGCCAGCAGTTGGTACAGGGCCCGAGGCGGAAACACCATATATTTT
D gene: NA
clone size: many
J gene: TRBJ1-3
V gene: TRBV28

CDR3 protein: CASSLAVMAYEQYF
CDR3 DNA: TGTGCCAGCAGCTTAGCGGTAATGGCCTACGAGCAGTACTTC
D gene: NA
clone size: many
J gene: TRBJ2-7
V gene: TRBV7-2

CDR3 protein: CASRRDNQPQHF
CDR3 DNA: TGTGCCAGCAGGCGGGACAATCAGCCCCAGCATTTT
D gene: NA
clone size: many
J gene: TRBJ1-5
V gene: TRBV2

CDR3 protein: CASSSAPKNEQYF
CDR3 DNA: TGTGCCAGCAGCAGCGCCCCGAAGAACGAGCAGTACTTC
D gene: NA
clone size: many
J gene: TRBJ2-7
V gene: TRBV12-3/TRBV12-4

CDR3 protein: CASTQRPENTEAFF
CDR3 DNA: TGTGCCAGCACCCAACGCCCAGAGAACACTGAAGCTTTCTTT
D gene: NA
clone size: many
J gene: TRBJ1-1
V gene: TRBV12-3/TRBV12-4

CDR3 protein: CATSDTREVSNQPQHF
CDR3 DNA: TGTGCCACCAGTGATACTCGGGAGGTGAGCAATCAGCCCCAGCATTTT
D gene: NA
clone size: many
J gene: TRBJ1-5
V gene: TRBV24-1

CDR3 protein: CASSESLGQGGSETQYF
CDR3 DNA: TGTGCCAGCAGTGAATCTCTGGGACAGGGGGGGTCAGAGACCCAGTACTTC
D gene: TRBD1
clone size: many
J gene: TRBJ2-5
V gene: TRBV2

CDR3 protein: CASSLGAGQLGQPQHF
CDR3 DNA: TGTGCCAGCAGCTTAGGGGCGGGACAGTTGGGTCAGCCCCAGCATTTT
D gene: TRBD1
clone size: few
J gene: TRBJ1-5
V gene: TRBV7-2

CDR3 protein: CASSQGGMAGELFF
CDR3 DNA: TGTGCCAGCAGCCAAGGAGGGATGGCCGGGGAGCTGTTTTTT
D gene: NA
clone size: many
J gene: TRBJ2-2
V gene: TRBV3-1

CDR3 protein: CASREGASSYEQYF
CDR3 DNA: TGTGCCAGCAGGGAGGGCGCGAGCTCCTACGAGCAGTACTTC
D gene: NA
clone size: many
J gene: TRBJ2-7
V gene: TRBV7-9

CDR3 protein: CATRTSESTDTQYF
CDR3 DNA: TGTGCCACCCGGACTAGCGAGAGCACAGATACGCAGTATTTT
D gene: TRBD2
clone size: NA
J gene: TRBJ2-3
V gene: TRBV10-3

CDR3 protein: CASSMVGGLNQPQHF
CDR3 DNA: TGTGCCAGTAGTATGGTTGGGGGGCTTAATCAGCCCCAGCATTTT
D gene: NA
clone size: NA
J gene: TRBJ1-5
V gene: TRBV19

CDR3 protein: CASSLGETGISYEQYF
CDR3 DNA: TGTGCCAGCAGCTTAGGCGAAACGGGGATCTCCTACGAGCAGTACTTC
D gene: NA
clone size: many
J gene: TRBJ2-7
V gene: TRBV7-2

CDR3 protein: CSARAGPRGHSPLHF
CDR3 DNA: TGCAGTGCTAGAGCGGGACCCAGGGGTCATTCACCCCTCCACTTT
D gene: NA
clone size: NA
J gene: TRBJ1-6
V gene: TRBV20-1

CDR3 protein: CSASGDRVAEAFF
CDR3 DNA: TGCAGTGCCTCTGGGGACAGGGTCGCTGAAGCTTTCTTT
D gene: TRBD1
clone size: NA
J gene: TRBJ1-1
V gene: TRBV20-1

CDR3 protein: CSAQGGATNEKLFF
CDR3 DNA: TGCAGTGCGCAGGGTGGCGCAACTAATGAAAAACTGTTTTTT
D gene: NA
clone size: NA
J gene: TRBJ1-4
V gene: TRBV20-1

CDR3 protein: CASSLKGSANTGELFF
CDR3 DNA: TGTGCCAGCAGCTTAAAGGGTAGCGCTAACACCGGGGAGCTGTTTTTT
D gene: NA
clone size: NA
J gene: TRBJ2-2
V gene: TRBV7-8

CDR3 protein: CASSYLGQVGEKLFF
CDR3 DNA: TGTGCCAGCAGTTACTTGGGACAGGTTGGCGAAAAACTGTTTTTT
D gene: TRBD1
clone size: NA
J gene: TRBJ1-4
V gene: TRBV7-3

CDR3 protein: CASSPPTGKRGSPLHF
CDR3 DNA: TGTGCCAGCAGCCCACCGACAGGGAAACGCGGTTCACCCCTCCACTTT
D gene: TRBD1
clone size: many
J gene: TRBJ1-6
V gene: TRBV7-9

CDR3 protein: CASSAWTGELDTQYF
CDR3 DNA: TGTGCCAGCAGTGCCTGGACAGGAGAGTTAGATACGCAGTATTTT
D gene: TRBD1
clone size: many
J gene: TRBJ2-3
V gene: TRBV6-1

CDR3 protein: CASSQDRTLRVPETQYF
CDR3 DNA: TGCGCCAGCAGCCAAGATAGAACATTGAGGGTGCCGGAGACCCAGTACTTC
D gene: NA
clone size: few
J gene: TRBJ2-5
V gene: TRBV4-3

CDR3 protein: CASSVGGTGGENTIYF
CDR3 DNA: TGTGCCAGCAGCGTAGGAGGGACAGGGGGCGAAAACACCATATATTTT
D gene: TRBD1
clone size: NA
J gene: TRBJ1-3
V gene: TRBV9

CDR3 protein: CATSDTTGQGSNQPQHF
CDR3 DNA: TGTGCCACCAGTGATACTACGGGGCAGGGGAGCAATCAGCCCCAGCATTTT
D gene: NA
clone size: many
J gene: TRBJ1-5
V gene: TRBV24-1

CDR3 protein: CASSPQFEKLFF
CDR3 DNA: TGTGCCAGCAGTCCCCAGTTTGAAAAACTGTTTTTT
D gene: NA
clone size: NA
J gene: TRBJ1-4
V gene: TRBV28

CDR3 protein: CASSEEGEQFF
CDR3 DNA: TGCGCCAGCAGCGAAGAAGGTGAGCAGTTCTTC
D gene: NA
clone size: many
J gene: TRBJ2-1
V gene: TRBV5-1

CDR3 protein: CSVEQQGEKLFF
CDR3 DNA: TGCAGCGTTGAACAGCAGGGTGAAAAACTGTTTTTT
D gene: NA
clone size: few
J gene: TRBJ1-4
V gene: TRBV29-1

CDR3 protein: CASSLSGHYGYTF
CDR3 DNA: TGTGCCAGCTCACTGTCGGGACACTATGGCTACACCTTC
D gene: NA
clone size: many
J gene: TRBJ1-2
V gene: TRBV18

CDR3 protein: CASSPPEGNTEAFF
CDR3 DNA: TGTGCCAGCTCACCACCGGAGGGGAACACTGAAGCTTTCTTT
D gene: NA
clone size: many
J gene: TRBJ1-1
V gene: TRBV18

CDR3 protein: CSARGLLAGQETQYF
CDR3 DNA: TGCAGTGCTAGAGGCCTACTAGCGGGCCAAGAGACCCAGTACTTC
D gene: TRBD2
clone size: NA
J gene: TRBJ2-5
V gene: TRBV20-1

CDR3 protein: CASSRLAGGETQYF
CDR3 DNA: TGTGCCAGTAGTCGACTAGCGGGAGGAGAGACCCAGTACTTC
D gene: TRBD2
clone size: few
J gene: TRBJ2-5
V gene: TRBV19

CDR3 protein: CSARAFWGTGLPEQYF
CDR3 DNA: TGCAGTGCTAGAGCGTTTTGGGGGACAGGGCTCCCTGAGCAGTACTTC
D gene: TRBD1
clone size: few
J gene: TRBJ2-7
V gene: TRBV20-1

CDR3 protein: CASSLRDRASNQPQHF
CDR3 DNA: TGTGCCAGCAGTCTCCGGGACAGGGCTAGCAATCAGCCCCAGCATTTT
D gene: TRBD1
clone size: NA
J gene: TRBJ1-5
V gene: TRBV12-3/TRBV12-4

CDR3 protein: CASSFRTDQPQHF
CDR3 DNA: TGTGCCAGCAGCTTTAGGACAGATCAGCCCCAGCATTTT
D gene: NA
clone size: few
J gene: TRBJ1-5
V gene: TRBV11-2

CDR3 protein: CASSAQGDKYNSPLHF
CDR3 DNA: TGTGCCAGCAGCGCACAGGGAGACAAATATAATTCACCCCTCCACTTT
D gene: NA
clone size: NA
J gene: TRBJ1-6
V gene: TRBV7-6

CDR3 protein: CASSLKGDSTYNEQFF
CDR3 DNA: TGCGCCAGCAGCTTGAAAGGGGACAGCACCTACAATGAGCAGTTCTTC
D gene: TRBD1
clone size: few
J gene: TRBJ2-1
V gene: TRBV5-1

CDR3 protein: CASTGGRPQYNEQFF
CDR3 DNA: TGTGCCAGCACTGGGGGACGACCCCAGTACAATGAGCAGTTCTTC
D gene: NA
clone size: NA
J gene: TRBJ2-1
V gene: TRBV6-2/TRBV6-3

CDR3 protein: CASTFREGLGYTF
CDR3 DNA: TGTGCCAGCACTTTTAGAGAAGGCCTAGGCTACACCTTC
D gene: NA
clone size: many
J gene: TRBJ1-2
V gene: TRBV27

CDR3 protein: CASSGYTVSYEQYF
CDR3 DNA: TGTGCCAGCAGCGGGTACACGGTTTCCTACGAGCAGTACTTC
D gene: NA
clone size: many
J gene: TRBJ2-7
V gene: TRBV7-9

CDR3 protein: CASSPPSGREGTDTQYF
CDR3 DNA: TGTGCCAGCAGTCCTCCTAGCGGGAGGGAAGGCACAGATACGCAGTATTTT
D gene: TRBD2
clone size: many
J gene: TRBJ2-3
V gene: TRBV28

CDR3 protein: CASSYSGDRGPSPLHF
CDR3 DNA: TGTGCCAGCAGTTACTCGGGGGACAGGGGGCCGTCACCCCTCCACTTT
D gene: TRBD1
clone size: few
J gene: TRBJ1-6
V gene: TRBV6-5

CDR3 protein: CSARVGSIMNTEAFF
CDR3 DNA: TGCAGTGCTAGAGTTGGTTCGATTATGAACACTGAAGCTTTCTTT
D gene: NA
clone size: many
J gene: TRBJ1-1
V gene: TRBV20-1

CDR3 protein: CASSVGGTSVGEQYF
CDR3 DNA: TGTGCCAGCAGCGTAGGAGGGACTAGCGTTGGGGAGCAGTACTTC
D gene: TRBD2
clone size: NA
J gene: TRBJ2-7
V gene: TRBV9

CDR3 protein: CSVRGARAPYGYTF
CDR3 DNA: TGCAGCGTCAGGGGGGCCAGGGCCCCCTATGGCTACACCTTC
D gene: TRBD1
clone size: NA
J gene: TRBJ1-2
V gene: TRBV29-1

CDR3 protein: CASSQGGAGRGRGNTEAFF
CDR3 DNA: TGTGCCAGCAGCCAAGGGGGGGCAGGTAGGGGCAGGGGAAACACTGAAGCTTTCTTT
D gene: NA
clone size: many
J gene: TRBJ1-1
V gene: TRBV3-1

CDR3 protein: CASSPPVASPEAFF
CDR3 DNA: TGTGCCAGCTCACCACCGGTGGCGTCTCCTGAAGCTTTCTTT
D gene: NA
clone size: NA
J gene: TRBJ1-1
V gene: TRBV18

CDR3 protein: CAVRREGTDTQYF
CDR3 DNA: TGTGCCGTAAGGCGGGAAGGCACAGATACGCAGTATTTT
D gene: NA
clone size: many
J gene: TRBJ2-3
V gene: TRBV13

CDR3 protein: CASSLRQLEYGYTF
CDR3 DNA: TGTGCCAGCAGCCTTAGACAGCTTGAATATGGCTACACCTTC
D gene: NA
clone size: NA
J gene: TRBJ1-2
V gene: TRBV7-9

CDR3 protein: CASTTGPGSGSSGELFF
CDR3 DNA: TGTGCCAGCACCACCGGCCCGGGCTCCGGGTCCAGCGGGGAGCTGTTTTTT
D gene: NA
clone size: many
J gene: TRBJ2-2
V gene: TRBV28

CDR3 protein: CASSPPGSQSKNIQYF
CDR3 DNA: TGTGCCAGCTCACCACCAGGGTCACAGAGCAAAAACATTCAGTACTTC
D gene: NA
clone size: many
J gene: TRBJ2-4
V gene: TRBV18

CDR3 protein: CASSLKDTYEQYF
CDR3 DNA: TGTGCCAGCAGTTTAAAAGACACCTACGAGCAGTACTTC
D gene: NA
clone size: many
J gene: TRBJ2-7
V gene: TRBV27

CDR3 protein: CASTEGGGRTYGYTF
CDR3 DNA: TGTGCCAGCACCGAAGGAGGCGGCAGGACTTATGGCTACACCTTC
D gene: NA
clone size: NA
J gene: TRBJ1-2
V gene: TRBV4-2

CDR3 protein: CASSPEATDSGKAFF
CDR3 DNA: TGTGCCAGCAGCCCCGAGGCCACCGATTCGGGTAAAGCTTTCTTT
D gene: NA
clone size: many
J gene: TRBJ1-1
V gene: TRBV7-9

CDR3 protein: CASSYPSGSIGRNIQYF
CDR3 DNA: TGTGCCAGCAGTTATCCTAGCGGGAGTATTGGGAGAAACATTCAGTACTTC
D gene: TRBD2
clone size: many
J gene: TRBJ2-4
V gene: TRBV6-2/TRBV6-3